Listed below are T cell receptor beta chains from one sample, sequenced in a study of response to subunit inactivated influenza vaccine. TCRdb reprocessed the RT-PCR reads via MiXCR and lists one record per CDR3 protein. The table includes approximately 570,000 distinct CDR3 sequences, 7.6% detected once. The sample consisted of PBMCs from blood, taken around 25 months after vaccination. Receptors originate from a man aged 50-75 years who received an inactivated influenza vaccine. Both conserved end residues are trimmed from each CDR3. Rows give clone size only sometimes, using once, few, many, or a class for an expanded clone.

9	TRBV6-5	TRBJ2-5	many	ASLLGETQY
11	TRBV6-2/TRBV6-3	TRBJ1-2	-	ASTPRMVYGYT
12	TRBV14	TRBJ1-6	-	ASSQDLDSSPLH
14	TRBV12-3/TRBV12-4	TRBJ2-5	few	ASSRTSGSLPETQY
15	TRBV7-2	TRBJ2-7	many	ASSPIGLAGGSYEQY
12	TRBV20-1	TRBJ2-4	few	SARTGSTKNIQY
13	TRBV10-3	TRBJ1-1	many	AISPRATSGTEAF
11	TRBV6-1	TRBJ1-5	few	ASGRALNQPQH
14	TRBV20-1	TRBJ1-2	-	SARTGTGANNYGYT
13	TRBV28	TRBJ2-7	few	ASSDTGTANYEQY
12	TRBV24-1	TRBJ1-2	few	ATSDSFRAYGYT
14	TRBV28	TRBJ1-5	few	ASRPGGEGSNQPQH
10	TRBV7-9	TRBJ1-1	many	ASSLAGTGAF
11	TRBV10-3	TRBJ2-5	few	AIGSGHQETQY
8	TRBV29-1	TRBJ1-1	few	SAATDEAF
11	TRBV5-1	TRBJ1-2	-	ASSSGTEERYT
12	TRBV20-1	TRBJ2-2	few	SAPTLEAAGELF
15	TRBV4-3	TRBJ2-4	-	ASSQWTSGSAKNIQY
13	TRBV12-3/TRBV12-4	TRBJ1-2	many	ASSLSRQLNYGYT
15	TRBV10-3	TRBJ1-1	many	AISESADRRLNTEAF
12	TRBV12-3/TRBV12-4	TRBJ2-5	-	ASSLGQGMKTQY
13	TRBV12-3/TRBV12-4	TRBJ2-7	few	ASSLLGTNSYEQY
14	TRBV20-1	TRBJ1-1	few	SARFGYGTLNTEAF
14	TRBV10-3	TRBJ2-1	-	AISFIAGGATNEQF
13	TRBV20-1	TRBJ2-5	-	SATRQGHYQETQY
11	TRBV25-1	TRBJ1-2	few	ASSVGTEYGYT